This TCR beta chain was identified in a study of identical twins. General observations from the study: Whereas memory repertoires showed no such difference, abundant cord blood beta clonotypes carried fewer insertions. Invariant populations such as MAIT and iNKT cells could partly muddle zero-insertion analyses.

Only healthy Caucasians were enrolled as donors. Template switching added a universal primer site; cDNA carried unique molecular identifiers. TCRdb independently ran MiXCR on the 5' RACE reads; one entry per CDR3 protein. The repertoire holds 450,000 or so distinct CDR3 sequences, with 15% to 20% as singletons. The CDR3 runs 15 residues. Germline loops: CDR1 SGHTA, CDR2 FQGNSA. Trimming cost V 4 bases and J 3 bases, with 15 bases left between them. This clonotype showed up just a few times. Its antigen is not known. This TCR was recovered from a man between 50 and 59 years old in good health. Sequences were obtained from naive T cells sorted from blood. The chain employs TRBV7-2 and TRBJ2-5; D is perhaps TRBD1 (6 bases). The DNA for the CDR3 is TGTGCCAGCAGCTCGTCCGGGACAAGAAAAGAGACCCAGTACTTC. The encoded protein is CASSSSGTRKETQYF.